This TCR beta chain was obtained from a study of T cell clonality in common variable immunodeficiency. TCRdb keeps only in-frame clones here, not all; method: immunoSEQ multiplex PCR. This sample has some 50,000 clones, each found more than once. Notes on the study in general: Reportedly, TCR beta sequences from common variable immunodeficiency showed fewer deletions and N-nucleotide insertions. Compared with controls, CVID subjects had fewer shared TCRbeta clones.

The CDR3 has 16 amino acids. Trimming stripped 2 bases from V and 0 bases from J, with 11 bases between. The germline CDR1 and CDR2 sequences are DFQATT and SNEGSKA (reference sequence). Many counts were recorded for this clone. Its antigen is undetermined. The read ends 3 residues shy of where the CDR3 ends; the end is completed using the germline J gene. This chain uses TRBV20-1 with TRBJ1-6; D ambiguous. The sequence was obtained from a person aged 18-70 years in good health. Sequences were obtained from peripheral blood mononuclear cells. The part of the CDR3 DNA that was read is TGCAGTGCTAGACTTGGTCGCAGCTCCTATAATTCACCC. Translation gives CSARLGRSSYNSP. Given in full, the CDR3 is CSARLGRSSYNSPLHF.